Here is one T cell receptor beta chain with its context. The data are from a study of cytomegalovirus exposure and HLA in healthy donors. Losses at the gene ends were 7 bases for V and 2 bases for J; bases not matched to a gene: 8. The CDR3 contains 15 residues. CDR1 MDHEN and CDR2 SYDVKM come from the germline V gene. The PCR contained 60 Vbeta and 13 Jbeta primers. Here immunoSEQ multiplex PCR was the method, and the copy in TCRdb shows in-frame clones only, minus some. This sample carries some 130,000 clones, 70% to 80% of them seen once, and the ten largest clones take about 1.5%. This sequence originates from a female donor in good health and CMV-seronegative. Material for sequencing was PBMCs. The chain carries TRBV28 and TRBJ2-7; 10 bases are a match to TRBD1. The CDR3: CASNPPGQGPYEQYF. The CDR3, as DNA: TGTGCCAGCAATCCCCCGGGACAGGGGCCCTACGAGCAGTACTTC.